The sequence of this T cell receptor (beta chain) was determined in a study of human T cells and chemical hapten exposure. The time point: patch test 2, 6 weeks after DPC sensitization. The treatment denotes: therapeutic diphenylcyclopropenone sensitization with weekly scalp DPC. General observations from the study: Versus controls, expanded TCRs had significantly more large CDR3 similarity clusters.

This clonotype was seen at least ten times. Its target is unknown. CDR3 length: 15 amino acids. V shed 5 bases and J 1 base; nucleotides not matched to a gene: 7. Germline-derived CDR1 and CDR2 are SEHNR and FQNEAQ (reference sequence). TCRdb reanalysed the RACE reads using MiXCR and keeps one entry per CDR3 protein. The sample lists under 100,000 distinct CDR3 sequences; 8% to 13% were seen once. The sequence was collected from a woman between 50 and 59 years old with alopecia areata. Some clones in this sample may be carry-over from other donors' samples. The sequenced sample was whole blood, obtained in connection with sensitization to the hapten diphenylcyclopropenone (DPC). The chain employs TRBV7-9 and TRBJ2-5, with TRBD1 matching over 7 bases. As DNA, the CDR3 is TGTGCCAGCAGCCCGACAGGGAGCTTCCAAGAGACCCAGTACTTC. Translation: CASSPTGSFQETQYF.